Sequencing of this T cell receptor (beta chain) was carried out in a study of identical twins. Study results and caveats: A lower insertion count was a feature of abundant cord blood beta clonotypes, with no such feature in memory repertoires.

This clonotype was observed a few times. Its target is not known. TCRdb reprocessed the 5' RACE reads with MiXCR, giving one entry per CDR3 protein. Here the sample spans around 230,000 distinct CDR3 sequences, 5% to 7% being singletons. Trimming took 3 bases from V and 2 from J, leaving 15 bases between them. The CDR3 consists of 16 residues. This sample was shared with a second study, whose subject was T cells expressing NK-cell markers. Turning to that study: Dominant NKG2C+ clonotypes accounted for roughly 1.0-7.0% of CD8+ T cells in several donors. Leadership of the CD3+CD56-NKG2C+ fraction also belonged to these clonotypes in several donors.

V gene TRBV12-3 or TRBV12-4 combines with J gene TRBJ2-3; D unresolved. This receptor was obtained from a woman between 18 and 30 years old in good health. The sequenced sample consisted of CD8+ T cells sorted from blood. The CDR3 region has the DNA TGTGCCAGCAGTTTCACGTATGGACCCAACACAGATACGCAGTATTTT. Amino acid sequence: CASSFTYGPNTDTQYF.